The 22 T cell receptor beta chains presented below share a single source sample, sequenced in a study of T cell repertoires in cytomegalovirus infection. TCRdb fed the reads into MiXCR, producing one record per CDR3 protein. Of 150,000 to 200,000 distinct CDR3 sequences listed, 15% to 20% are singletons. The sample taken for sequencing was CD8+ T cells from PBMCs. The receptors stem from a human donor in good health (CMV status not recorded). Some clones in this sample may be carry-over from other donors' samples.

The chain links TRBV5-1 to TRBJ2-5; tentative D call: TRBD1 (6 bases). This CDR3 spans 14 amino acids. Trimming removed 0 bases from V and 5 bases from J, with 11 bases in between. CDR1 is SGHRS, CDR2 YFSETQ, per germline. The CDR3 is CASSLAQGMETQYF. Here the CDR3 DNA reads TGCGCCAGCAGCTTGGCGCAGGGGATGGAGACCCAGTACTTC.

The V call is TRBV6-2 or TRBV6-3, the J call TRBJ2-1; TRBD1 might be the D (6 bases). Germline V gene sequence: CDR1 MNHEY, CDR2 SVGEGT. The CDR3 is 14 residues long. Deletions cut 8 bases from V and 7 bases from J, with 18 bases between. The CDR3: CASGEIQGRNEQFF. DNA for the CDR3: TGTGCCAGCGGAGAAATACAGGGTCGGAATGAGCAGTTCTTC.

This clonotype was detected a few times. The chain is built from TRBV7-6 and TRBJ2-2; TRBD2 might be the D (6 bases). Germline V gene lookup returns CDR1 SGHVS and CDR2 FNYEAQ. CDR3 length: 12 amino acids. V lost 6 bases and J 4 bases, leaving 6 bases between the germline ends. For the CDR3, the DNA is TGTGCCAGCAGGGGACTCACCGGGGAGCTGTTTTTT. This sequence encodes CASRGLTGELFF.

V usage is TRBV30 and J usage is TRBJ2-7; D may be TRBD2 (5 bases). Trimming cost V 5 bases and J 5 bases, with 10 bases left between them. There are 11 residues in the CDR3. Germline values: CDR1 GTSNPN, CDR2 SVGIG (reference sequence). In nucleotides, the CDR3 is TGTGCCTGGGACCGGGGTGACGAGCAGTACTTC. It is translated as CAWDRGDEQYF.

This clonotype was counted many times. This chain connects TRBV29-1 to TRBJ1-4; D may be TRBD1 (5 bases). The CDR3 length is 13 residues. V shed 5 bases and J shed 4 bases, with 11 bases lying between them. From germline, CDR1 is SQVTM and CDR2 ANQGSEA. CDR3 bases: TGCAGCGTTCTACAGGCTGGTAATGAAAAACTGTTTTTT. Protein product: CSVLQAGNEKLFF.

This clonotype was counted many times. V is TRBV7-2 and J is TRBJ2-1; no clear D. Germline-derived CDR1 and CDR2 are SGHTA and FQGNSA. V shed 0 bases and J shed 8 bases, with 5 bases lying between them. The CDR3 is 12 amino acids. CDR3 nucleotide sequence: TGTGCCAGCAGCTTAGCAAGAGATGAGCAGTTCTTC. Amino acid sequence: CASSLARDEQFF.

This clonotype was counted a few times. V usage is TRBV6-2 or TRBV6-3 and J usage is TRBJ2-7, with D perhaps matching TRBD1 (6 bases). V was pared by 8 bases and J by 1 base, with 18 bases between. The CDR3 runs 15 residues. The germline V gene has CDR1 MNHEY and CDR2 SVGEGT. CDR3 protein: CASGPPGTLSYEQYF. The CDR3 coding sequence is TGTGCCAGCGGACCTCCCGGGACACTTTCCTACGAGCAGTACTTC.

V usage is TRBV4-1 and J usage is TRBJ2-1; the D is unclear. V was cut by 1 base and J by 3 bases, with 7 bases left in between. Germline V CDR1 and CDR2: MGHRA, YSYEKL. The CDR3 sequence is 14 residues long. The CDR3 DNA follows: TGCGCCAGCAGCCAAGCCGTGGGCTACAATGAGCAGTTCTTC. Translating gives CASSQAVGYNEQFF.

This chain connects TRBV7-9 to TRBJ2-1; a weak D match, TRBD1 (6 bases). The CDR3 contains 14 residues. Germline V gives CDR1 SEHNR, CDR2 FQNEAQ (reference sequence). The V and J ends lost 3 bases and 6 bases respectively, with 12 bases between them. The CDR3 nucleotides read TGTGCCAGCAGCTTCTGGACAGAGATCAATGAGCAGTTCTTC. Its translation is CASSFWTEINEQFF.

DNA of the CDR3: TGTGCCAGCAGAACTACAACAGGGGAGAAGGACTATGGCTACACCTTC. It is translated as CASRTTTGEKDYGYTF. The rearrangement links TRBV9 to TRBJ1-2; TRBD1 matches 7 bases. Germline V gives CDR1 SGDLS, CDR2 YYNGEE. The CDR3 totals 16 residues. V lost 5 bases, J lost 3 bases, and 13 bases stayed unmatched.

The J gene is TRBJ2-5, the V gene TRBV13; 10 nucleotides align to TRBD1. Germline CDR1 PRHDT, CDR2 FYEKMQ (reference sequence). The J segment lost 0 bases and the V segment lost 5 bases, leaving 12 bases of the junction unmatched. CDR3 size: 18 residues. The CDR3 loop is CASSPGQGRRRYQETQYF. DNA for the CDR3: TGTGCCAGCAGCCCGGGACAGGGGCGGAGGAGGTACCAAGAGACCCAGTACTTC. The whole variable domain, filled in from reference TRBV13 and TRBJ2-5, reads AAGVIQSPRHLIKEKRETATLKCYPIPRHDTVYWYQQGPGQDPQFLISFYEKMQSDKGSIPDRFSAQQFSDYHSELNMSSLELGDSALYFCASSPGQGRRRYQETQYFGPGTRLLVL.

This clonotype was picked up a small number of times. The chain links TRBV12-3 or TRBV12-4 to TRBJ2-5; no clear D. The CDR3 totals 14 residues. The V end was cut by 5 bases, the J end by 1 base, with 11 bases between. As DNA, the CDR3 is TGTGCCAGCAGTCCGAAGGAGTTCCAAGAGACCCAGTACTTC. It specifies CASSPKEFQETQYF.

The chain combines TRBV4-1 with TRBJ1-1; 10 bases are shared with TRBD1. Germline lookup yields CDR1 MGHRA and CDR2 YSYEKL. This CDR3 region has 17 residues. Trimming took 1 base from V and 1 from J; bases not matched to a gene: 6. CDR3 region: CASSQAGQGLKNTEAFF. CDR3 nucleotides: TGCGCCAGCAGCCAAGCGGGACAGGGGCTAAAGAACACTGAAGCTTTCTTT.

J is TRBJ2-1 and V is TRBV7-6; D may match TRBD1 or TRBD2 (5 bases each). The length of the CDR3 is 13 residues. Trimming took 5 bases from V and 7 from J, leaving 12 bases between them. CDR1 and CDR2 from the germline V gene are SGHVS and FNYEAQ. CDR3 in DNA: TGTGCCAGCAGCAGGGGACCTCAAAATGAGCAGTTCTTC. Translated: CASSRGPQNEQFF.

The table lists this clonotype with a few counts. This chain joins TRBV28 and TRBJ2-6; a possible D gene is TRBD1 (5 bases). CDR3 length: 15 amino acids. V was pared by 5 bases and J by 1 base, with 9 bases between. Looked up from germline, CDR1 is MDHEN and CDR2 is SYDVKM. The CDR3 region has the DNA TGTGCCAGCAGTATAGACAGTTCTGGGGCCAACGTCCTGACTTTC. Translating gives CASSIDSSGANVLTF.

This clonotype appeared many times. CDR3: CASSLKGWGTPNTGELFF. CDR3 coding DNA: TGTGCCAGCAGCTTAAAGGGGTGGGGGACCCCGAACACCGGGGAGCTGTTTTTT. This chain connects TRBV7-2 to TRBJ2-2; TRBD1 or TRBD2 may be the D gene (5 bases each). In germline, CDR1 is SGHTA, CDR2 FQGNSA. This CDR3 has 18 amino acids. With 2 bases removed from V and 0 bases from J, the gap between germline ends came to 16 bases.

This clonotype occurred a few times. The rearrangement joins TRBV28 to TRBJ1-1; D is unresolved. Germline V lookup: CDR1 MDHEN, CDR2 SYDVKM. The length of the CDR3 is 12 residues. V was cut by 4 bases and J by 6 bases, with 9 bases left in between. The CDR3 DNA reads TGTGCCAGCAGTTATTTCGGATCTGAAGCTTTCTTT. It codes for CASSYFGSEAFF.

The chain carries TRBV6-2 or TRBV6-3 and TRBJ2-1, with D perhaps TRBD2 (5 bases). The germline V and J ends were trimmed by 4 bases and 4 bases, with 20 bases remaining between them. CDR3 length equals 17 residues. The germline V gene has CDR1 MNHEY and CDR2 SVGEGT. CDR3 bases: TGTGCCAGCAGTTCAAGCGTCAGGCGGACGGGGTACAATGAGCAGTTCTTC. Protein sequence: CASSSSVRRTGYNEQFF.

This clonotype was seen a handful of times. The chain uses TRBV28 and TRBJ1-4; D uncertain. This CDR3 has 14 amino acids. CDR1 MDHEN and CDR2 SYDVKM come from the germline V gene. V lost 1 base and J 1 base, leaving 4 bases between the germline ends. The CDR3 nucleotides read TGTGCCAGCAGTTTATCGGGAACTAATGAAAAACTGTTTTTT. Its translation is CASSLSGTNEKLFF.

CDR3 coding DNA: TGTGCCAGCAGCTCTCGCCTACAGGGGACGAACACTGAAGCTTTCTTT. Protein sequence: CASSSRLQGTNTEAFF. The chain is built from TRBV11-2 and TRBJ1-1; 7 bases map to TRBD1. The CDR3 sequence is 16 residues long. J was trimmed by 1 base and V by 4 bases; bases with no gene match: 9. CDR1 and CDR2 (germline): SGHAT, FQNNGV. The full variable domain, with the rest looked up from reference TRBV11-2 and TRBJ1-1, is EAGVAQSPRYKIIEKRQSVAFWCNPISGHATLYWYQQILGQGPKLLIQFQNNGVVDDSQLPKDRFSAERLKGVDSTLKIQPAKLEDSAVYLCASSSRLQGTNTEAFFGQGTRLTVV.

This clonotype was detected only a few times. The CDR3 region is CASTVKGRHEQFF. The CDR3 DNA is TGTGCCAGCACCGTCAAGGGGCGCCATGAGCAGTTCTTC. The chain has TRBV6-2 or TRBV6-3 and TRBJ2-1; D may be TRBD1 (5 bases). V lost 7 bases to trimming and J lost 8 bases, with 15 bases between them. Looked up from germline, CDR1 is MNHEY and CDR2 is SVGEGT. CDR3 length: 13 amino acids.

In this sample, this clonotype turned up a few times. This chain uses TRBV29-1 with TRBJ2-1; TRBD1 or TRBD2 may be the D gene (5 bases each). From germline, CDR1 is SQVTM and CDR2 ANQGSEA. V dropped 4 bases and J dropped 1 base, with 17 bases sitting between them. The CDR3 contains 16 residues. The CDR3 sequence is CSVVGVAWLSYNEQFF. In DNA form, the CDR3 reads TGCAGCGTTGTGGGGGTAGCGTGGCTGTCCTACAATGAGCAGTTCTTC.